A single sample is the source of the 15 T cell receptor beta chains below, sequenced in a study of T cells in Graves' hyperthyroidism and ophthalmopathy. RNA transcripts provided the source from which TCR beta CDR3 regions were amplified. The HTBI primer set was used in a first-round RT-PCR of the TCR CDR3. MiXCR, applied by TCRdb to the multiplex PCR reads, yields one record per CDR3 protein. The sample lists about 590,000 distinct CDR3 sequences; about a sixth were seen once. Material for sequencing was blood. The receptors here all came from a woman aged 25 to 39 with Graves' hyperthyroidism.

The chain combines TRBV20-1 with TRBJ1-5, with a possible D match to TRBD1 (5 bases). V was clipped by 7 bases and J by 4 bases, with 14 bases between them. CDR3 length: 13 residues. The germline V gene encodes CDR1 DFQATT and CDR2 SNEGSKA (reference sequence). The CDR3 region is CSGSGGGNQPQHF. The CDR3 region has the DNA TGCAGTGGCTCGGGGGGTGGGAATCAGCCCCAGCATTTT.

The genes are TRBV19 and TRBJ1-1; D gene unclear. Germline V gene data show CDR1 as LNHDA and CDR2 as SQIVND (reference sequence). V was clipped by 0 bases and J by 4 bases, with 12 bases between them. CDR3 size: 15 residues. The CDR3 sequence is CASSIEGSVGTEAFF. DNA of the CDR3: TGTGCCAGTAGTATAGAAGGGTCGGTGGGCACTGAAGCTTTCTTT.

This clonotype was seen at least ten times. The genes are TRBV20-1 and TRBJ2-1, with 13 bases lining up with TRBD2. The CDR3 runs 12 residues. J lost 11 bases, V lost 5 bases, and 3 bases had no gene match. Germline V gives CDR1 DFQATT, CDR2 SNEGSKA (reference sequence). CDR3 DNA sequence: TGCAGTGCTCGGGGACTAGCGGGAAAGCAGTTCTTC. As protein: CSARGLAGKQFF.

The chain links TRBV20-1 to TRBJ2-4; D is perhaps TRBD1 (6 bases). This CDR3 has 18 amino acids. Germline V gives CDR1 DFQATT, CDR2 SNEGSKA (reference sequence). V dropped 0 bases and J dropped 0 bases, with 18 bases sitting between them. CDR3 residues: CSARDPLQGTLAKNIQYF. The CDR3 region has the DNA TGCAGTGCTAGAGATCCCCTACAGGGCACCCTAGCCAAAAACATTCAGTACTTC.

This clonotype has only a few counts. The genes are TRBV30 and TRBJ2-3; 11 bases line up with TRBD2. V lost 4 bases, J lost 9 bases, and 9 bases stayed unmatched. Germline assignment: CDR1 GTSNPN and CDR2 SVGIG (reference sequence). The CDR3 has 14 amino acids. The CDR3 DNA reads as TGTGCCTGGATGGCTAGCGGGAGGAGGCCGACGCAGTATTTT. Residues: CAWMASGRRPTQYF.

There are many counts of this clonotype. The genes are TRBV20-1 and TRBJ2-3; no definite D call. V was cut by 0 bases and J by 1 base, with 5 bases left in between. The CDR3 spans 13 residues. CDR1 and CDR2 from the germline V gene are DFQATT and SNEGSKA (reference sequence). The CDR3 region has the DNA TGCAGTGCTAGAGAGGCAGGCACAGATACGCAGTATTTT. Its translation is CSAREAGTDTQYF.

This clonotype was detected many times. The chain is built from TRBV5-1 and TRBJ1-1; tentative D call: TRBD1 (5 bases). CDR1 is SGHRS and CDR2 is YFSETQ in the germline V gene. The V end lost 3 bases, the J end lost 1 base, and 7 bases lay between the germline ends. The CDR3 spans 13 residues. The CDR3 loop reads CASSWGQNTEAFF. CDR3 DNA sequence: TGCGCCAGCAGCTGGGGCCAGAACACTGAAGCTTTCTTT.

This chain links TRBV4-1 with TRBJ2-3, with D possibly matching TRBD2 (6 bases). This CDR3 contains 15 residues. Germline V lookup: CDR1 MGHRA, CDR2 YSYEKL. V dropped 4 bases and J dropped 4 bases, with 15 bases sitting between them. In DNA, the CDR3 is TGCGCCAGCAGCCCACGACTAGTCCCCCCAGATACGCAGTATTTT. Amino acids: CASSPRLVPPDTQYF.

This clonotype was observed a handful of times. V usage is TRBV19 and J usage is TRBJ2-2; D may be TRBD2 (6 bases). Germline V CDR1 and CDR2: LNHDA, SQIVND (reference sequence). V shed 3 bases and J shed 11 bases, with 22 bases lying between them. This CDR3 contains 16 residues. The CDR3 bases are TGTGCCAGTAGTATCAGGTCTGGAGGGGCCTCCATCGAGCTGTTTTTT. Translating gives CASSIRSGGASIELFF.

This clonotype was seen repeatedly, ten times or more. The J gene is TRBJ2-7, the V gene TRBV10-3, with 8 bases identical to TRBD2. V lost 6 bases, J lost 0 bases, and 4 bases stayed unmatched. The germline gives CDR1 ENHRY, CDR2 SYGVKD. CDR3 length: 14 residues. CDR3 coding DNA: TGTGCCATCAGCTTAGCGGGAAGCTCCTACGAGCAGTACTTC. Its protein product is CAISLAGSSYEQYF.

This clonotype was picked up many times. The V gene is TRBV9, the J gene TRBJ2-3, with 8 bases lining up with TRBD2. There are 16 residues in the CDR3. Germline lookup yields CDR1 SGDLS and CDR2 YYNGEE. Trimming cost V 2 bases and J 2 bases; bases outside gene matches: 7. CDR3 region: CASSVGLAQLTDTQYF. CDR3 sequence (DNA): TGTGCCAGCAGCGTTGGACTAGCCCAACTCACAGATACGCAGTATTTT.

This clonotype turned up a few times. The chain links TRBV24-1 to TRBJ1-1; D gene uncertain. The CDR3 contains 13 residues. The V end lost 7 bases, the J end lost 3 bases, and 11 bases lay between the germline ends. Germline CDR1 reads KGHDR; CDR2 reads SFDVKD. CDR3 nucleotides: TGTGCCACCAGGCCCCATCCCGACACTGAAGCTTTCTTT. This codes for CATRPHPDTEAFF.

This clonotype was seen ten or more times. The V call is TRBV28, the J call TRBJ2-3; 7 nucleotides line up with TRBD1. The junction had 10 bases not matched to a gene; V was cut back by 5 bases and J by 2 bases. Germline CDR1 reads MDHEN; CDR2 reads SYDVKM. The CDR3 length is 16 residues. CDR3 loop: CASSTRTGTSTDTQYF. The CDR3 DNA reads as TGTGCCAGCAGTACCCGGACAGGTACTTCCACAGATACGCAGTATTTT.

At least ten counts were recorded for this clonotype. The rearrangement links TRBV7-3 to TRBJ2-3; unclear D gene. The germline gives CDR1 SGHTA, CDR2 FQGTGA. V lost 3 bases, J lost 2 bases, and 12 bases lay in between. This CDR3 comprises 15 residues. This CDR3 is CASSFTGSLTDTQYF. The CDR3 DNA follows: TGTGCCAGCAGCTTTACTGGCAGCCTCACAGATACGCAGTATTTT.

The chain links TRBV29-1 to TRBJ2-7; D assignment may be TRBD1 or TRBD2 (6 bases each). The CDR3 runs to 14 residues. CDR1 is SQVTM and CDR2 is ANQGSEA in the germline V gene. Trimming took off 6 bases at V and 3 bases at J, with 18 bases between the two ends. The CDR3 loop is CSVQKGGAVYEQYF. The CDR3 nucleotides read TGCAGCGTCCAAAAGGGGGGCGCGGTCTACGAGCAGTACTTC.